This T cell receptor (beta chain) was identified during a study of control samples from healthy donors and cancer patients. TCRdb keeps only in-frame clones here, not all; method: immunoSEQ multiplex PCR. The sample carries around 140,000 clones, roughly 92% recorded once. The sample comprised blood. The source of this sequence is a man aged 35-49 years in good health.

The CDR3 region is CAVKPGPGELFF. The CDR3 DNA is TGTGCCGTAAAACCGGGCCCCGGGGAGCTGTTTTTT. This chain joins TRBV10-3 and TRBJ2-2; D remains unclear. V lost 11 bases and J 6 bases, leaving 13 bases between the germline ends. Germline values: CDR1 ENHRY, CDR2 SYGVKD. This CDR3 region has 12 residues.